Listed below are T cell receptor beta chains from one sample, sequenced in a study of cytomegalovirus exposure and HLA in healthy donors. The method was immunoSEQ multiplex PCR; TCRdb's version includes in-frame clones alone and lacks a portion of them. The data hold 90,000 to 120,000 clones, with more than 65% observed a single time. Sequenced input: PBMCs. The receptors were gathered from a male donor in good health and CMV-seronegative. Each CDR3 is given with its conserved first and last residue. D genes are given only for firm matches. Only some rows state a clone size, as once, few, many or a class for expanded clones.

J: TRBJ1-1; size: once; D: .; V: TRBV28; CDR3: CASSSAGLDTEAFF; DNA: TGTGCCAGCAGTTCGGCAGGGCTTGACACTGAAGCTTTCTTT
J: TRBJ2-7; size: .; D: .; V: TRBV6-1; CDR3: CASSAGPYEQYF; DNA: TGTGCCAGCAGTGCGGGTCCCTACGAGCAGTACTTC
J: TRBJ2-7; size: .; D: TRBD2; V: TRBV5-4; CDR3: CASSLAGLAGDYEQYF; DNA: TGTGCCAGCAGTCTGGCCGGGCTAGCGGGGGACTACGAGCAGTACTTC
J: TRBJ1-5; size: .; D: .; V: TRBV5-5; CDR3: CASSFLGAVNQPQHF; DNA: TGTGCCAGCAGCTTCTTGGGGGCCGTCAATCAGCCCCAGCATTTT
J: TRBJ2-7; size: .; D: TRBD2; V: TRBV2; CDR3: CASRAGGLGIIAGLYEQYF; DNA: TGTGCCAGCAGGGCGGGGGGACTAGGCATCATAGCGGGGCTCTACGAGCAGTACTTC
J: TRBJ2-1; size: .; D: TRBD2; V: TRBV28; CDR3: CASSPTSGRVDEQFF; DNA: TGTGCCAGCAGCCCGACTAGCGGGAGAGTCGATGAGCAGTTCTTC
J: TRBJ2-7; size: .; D: .; V: TRBV6-1; CDR3: CASTLRAGYEQYF; DNA: TGTGCCAGCACCCTGAGGGCTGGCTACGAGCAGTACTTC
J: TRBJ1-5; size: .; D: TRBD1; V: TRBV19; CDR3: CASRGDRSFNQPQHF; DNA: TGTGCCAGTAGGGGGGACAGATCTTTTAATCAGCCCCAGCATTTT
J: TRBJ2-1; size: .; D: .; V: TRBV6-5; CDR3: CASSLGGRSYNEQFF; DNA: TGTGCCAGCAGCCTGGGGGGGCGATCCTACAATGAGCAGTTCTTC
J: TRBJ2-7; size: few; D: .; V: TRBV7-8; CDR3: CASNQRRESPYEQYF; DNA: TGTGCCAGCAACCAACGAAGGGAGAGTCCCTACGAGCAGTACTTC
J: TRBJ2-7; size: .; D: TRBD2; V: TRBV4-1; CDR3: CASSQGTSGNQAYEQYF; DNA: TGCGCCAGCAGCCAAGGAACTAGCGGGAATCAAGCCTACGAGCAGTACTTC
J: TRBJ1-2; size: .; D: TRBD1; V: TRBV30; CDR3: CAWARDRDLYGYTF; DNA: TGTGCCTGGGCCCGGGACAGGGATTTGTATGGCTACACCTTC
J: TRBJ2-1; size: .; D: TRBD2; V: TRBV7-9; CDR3: CASSIAGAVNNEQFF; DNA: TGTGCCAGCAGCATAGCGGGAGCGGTGAACAATGAGCAGTTCTTC
J: TRBJ1-5; size: .; D: .; V: TRBV23-1; CDR3: CASSQPRAGVQPQHF; DNA: TGCGCCAGCAGTCAACCCCGGGCAGGGGTTCAGCCCCAGCATTTT
J: TRBJ1-4; size: once; D: .; V: TRBV18; CDR3: CASSPTAATNEKLFF; DNA: TGTGCCAGCTCACCGACAGCCGCAACTAATGAAAAACTGTTTTTT
J: TRBJ1-5; size: .; D: .; V: TRBV6-5; CDR3: CASSSIGASNQPQHF; DNA: TGTGCCAGCAGTTCTATTGGAGCAAGTAATCAGCCCCAGCATTTT
J: TRBJ1-1; size: .; D: TRBD1; V: TRBV6-5; CDR3: CASRPDRGLAEAFF; DNA: TGTGCCAGCAGACCGGACAGGGGGCTCGCTGAAGCTTTCTTT
J: TRBJ2-2; size: .; D: .; V: TRBV4-2; CDR3: CASSQSTGELFF; DNA: TGTGCCAGCAGCCAGTCTACCGGGGAGCTGTTTTTT
J: TRBJ2-2; size: .; D: .; V: TRBV6-5; CDR3: CASSEINRFTGELFF; DNA: TGTGCCAGCAGCGAGATTAACAGGTTCACCGGGGAGCTGTTTTTT
J: TRBJ1-4; size: once; D: TRBD1; V: TRBV18; CDR3: CASSSSQGRNEKLFF; DNA: TGTGCCAGCTCATCGTCACAGGGGCGTAATGAAAAACTGTTTTTT
J: TRBJ2-5; size: .; D: TRBD1; V: TRBV6-1; CDR3: CASSTQGQETQYF; DNA: TGTGCCAGCAGCACACAGGGGCAAGAGACCCAGTACTTC
J: TRBJ1-1; size: .; D: .; V: TRBV10-2; CDR3: CASRDPIRKPMMNTEAFF; DNA: TGCGCCAGCAGAGATCCGATCAGGAAGCCAATGATGAACACTGAAGCTTTCTTT
J: TRBJ2-5; size: .; D: TRBD1; V: TRBV15; CDR3: CATSVLDRGQETQYF; DNA: TGTGCCACCAGCGTTCTGGACAGGGGTCAGGAGACCCAGTACTTC
J: TRBJ2-7; size: .; D: TRBD2; V: TRBV6-5; CDR3: CASSYSGGSLSYEQYF; DNA: TGTGCCAGCAGTTACTCGGGCGGGAGTTTGTCCTACGAGCAGTACTTC
J: TRBJ2-1; size: .; D: TRBD2; V: TRBV2; CDR3: CASSSGGAYNEQFF; DNA: TGTGCCAGCAGTAGCGGGGGCGCCTACAATGAGCAGTTCTTC
J: TRBJ1-3; size: .; D: .; V: TRBV19; CDR3: CASSTRGGGNTIYF; DNA: TGTGCCAGTAGTACACGCGGAGGTGGAAACACCATATATTTT
J: TRBJ2-7; size: .; D: .; V: TRBV2; CDR3: CASTSYEQYF; DNA: TGTGCCAGCACTTCCTACGAGCAGTACTTC
J: TRBJ1-2; size: few; D: .; V: TRBV7-9; CDR3: CASSPPKIRDGYTF; DNA: TGTGCCAGCAGCCCCCCCAAAATCAGGGATGGCTACACCTTC
J: TRBJ2-7; size: few; D: .; V: TRBV5-1; CDR3: CASSVGLVVPDEQYF; DNA: TGCGCCAGCAGCGTCGGGTTAGTGGTCCCGGACGAGCAGTACTTC
J: TRBJ2-3; size: .; D: TRBD2; V: TRBV13; CDR3: CASSQTSGRVSDTQYF; DNA: TGTGCCAGCAGTCAAACTAGCGGGAGGGTGTCAGATACGCAGTATTTT
J: TRBJ1-1; size: .; D: .; V: TRBV6-1; CDR3: CASSEYAAPRREAFF; DNA: TGTGCCAGCAGTGAATATGCTGCCCCGCGGCGGGAGGCTTTCTTT
J: TRBJ1-2; size: .; D: TRBD1; V: TRBV27; CDR3: CASRIGDSSNYGYTF; DNA: TGTGCCAGCAGGATTGGGGACAGCTCTAACTATGGCTACACCTTC
J: TRBJ2-1; size: .; D: .; V: TRBV6-6; CDR3: CASRGPGSEQFF; DNA: TGTGCCAGCAGGGGCCCCGGAAGTGAGCAGTTCTTC
J: TRBJ2-1; size: .; D: TRBD2; V: TRBV30; CDR3: CAWSVTLAGVNEQFF; DNA: TGTGCCTGGAGTGTCACCCTAGCGGGAGTGAATGAGCAGTTCTTC
J: TRBJ2-7; size: .; D: TRBD2; V: TRBV10-3; CDR3: CAISLGTSREQYF; DNA: TGTGCCATCAGTCTAGGGACTAGTCGCGAGCAGTACTTC
J: TRBJ1-1; size: .; D: .; V: TRBV5-1; CDR3: CASSLDRFNTEAFF; DNA: TGCGCCAGCAGCTTGGACCGGTTCAACACTGAAGCTTTCTTT
J: TRBJ1-5; size: .; D: TRBD1; V: TRBV6-1; CDR3: CASSELGQGMYQPQHF; DNA: TGTGCCAGCAGTGAATTAGGACAGGGGATGTATCAGCCCCAGCATTTT